A single sample gave rise to the 2 T cell receptor beta chains below, sequenced in a study of cytomegalovirus exposure and HLA in healthy donors. Generated by immunoSEQ multiplex PCR, the TCRdb table keeps only in-frame clones and is missing some. Of about 160,000 clones in the sample, 89% are singletons; the top ten hold about 9.3%. The specimen sequenced was PBMCs. These TCRs come from a woman younger than 35 in good health and CMV-seropositive.

The chain uses TRBV10-3 and TRBJ1-2; D not certain. With 4 bases removed from V and 0 bases from J, the gap between germline ends came to 12 bases. This CDR3 spans 15 amino acids. Looked up from germline, CDR1 is ENHRY and CDR2 is SYGVKD. The CDR3 here is CAISAEITPNYGYTF. The CDR3 DNA follows: TGTGCCATCAGTGCGGAGATTACGCCTAACTATGGCTACACCTTC.

The chain joins TRBV28 to TRBJ2-7; 7 nucleotides line up with TRBD2. Germline V gene lookup returns CDR1 MDHEN and CDR2 SYDVKM. J gave up 0 bases and V 6 bases, and 2 bases lay outside the gene matches. This CDR3 has 13 amino acids. The DNA for the CDR3 is TGTGCCAGCAGGACTAGCCGCTCCTACGAGCAGTACTTC. Translated: CASRTSRSYEQYF.